These 8 T cell receptor beta chains share one sample of origin, sequenced in a study of lymphopenia after photon versus proton radiotherapy. The data were produced by immunoSEQ multiplex PCR, yet TCRdb's version contains in-frame clones alone and is incomplete. The profile covers 50,000 to 75,000 clones, with around 88% appearing a single time and 2% to 3% taken by the ten largest. This sample comprised peripheral blood, obtained from a patient treated with photon-based radiotherapy. These receptors all stem from a man aged 40-49 years with gastric cancer.

The gene calls are TRBV5-1 and TRBJ1-6; D might be TRBD1 (6 bases). The CDR3 is 16 residues long. V was trimmed by 3 bases and J by 6 bases, leaving 16 bases between them. Germline V gene data show CDR1 as SGHRS and CDR2 as YFSETQ. This CDR3 is CASSWGRGGGNSPLHF. The DNA of the CDR3 is TGCGCCAGCAGCTGGGGACGTGGGGGCGGTAATTCACCCCTCCACTTT.

The chain joins TRBV5-1 to TRBJ2-5, with 14 bases aligning to TRBD2. With 5 bases clipped from V and 2 bases from J, the junction kept 8 bases outside the gene matches. This CDR3 contains 17 residues. CDR1 SGHRS and CDR2 YFSETQ come from the germline V gene. CDR3 DNA: TGCGCCAGCAGTTGGATCGGACTAGCGGGGGGTCAAGAGACCCAGTACTTC. This encodes CASSWIGLAGGQETQYF.

The chain links TRBV7-9 to TRBJ1-3; D gene unclear. This CDR3 has 12 amino acids. The germline CDR1 and CDR2 sequences are SEHNR and FQNEAQ (reference sequence). Trimming took 3 bases from V and 8 from J, leaving 8 bases between them. The CDR3 here is CASSFGPDTIYF. The CDR3 DNA follows: TGTGCCAGCAGCTTTGGCCCGGACACCATATATTTT.

V and J are TRBV11-2 and TRBJ2-7; no clear D. V was trimmed by 3 bases and J by 2 bases, leaving 14 bases between them. CDR1 and CDR2 (germline): SGHAT, FQNNGV. The CDR3 loop spans 15 amino acids. The CDR3 reads CASSFLGMETYEQYF. The CDR3 nucleotides read TGTGCCAGCAGCTTTCTTGGAATGGAGACCTACGAGCAGTACTTC. Together with reference TRBV11-2 and TRBJ2-7, the CDR3 gives the full variable domain: EAGVAQSPRYKIIEKRQSVAFWCNPISGHATLYWYQQILGQGPKLLIQFQNNGVVDDSQLPKDRFSAERLKGVDSTLKIQPAKLEDSAVYLCASSFLGMETYEQYFGPGTRLTVT.

V gene TRBV30 combines with J gene TRBJ2-3; TRBD1 might be the D (7 bases). The germline gives CDR1 GTSNPN, CDR2 SVGIG (reference sequence). This CDR3 is 15 amino acids long. V was clipped by 3 bases and J by 0 bases, with 13 bases between them. As DNA, the CDR3 is TGTGCCTGGAGCGGGGGCAGGGGGAGCACAGATACGCAGTATTTT. It codes for CAWSGGRGSTDTQYF.

The table lists this clone with a few counts. This chain connects TRBV5-5 to TRBJ2-5, with D possibly being TRBD1 or TRBD2 (5 bases each). Germline loops: CDR1 SGHKS, CDR2 YYEKEE (reference sequence). V shed 6 bases and J shed 2 bases, with 17 bases lying between them. The CDR3 has 15 residues. CDR3 region: CASIPLVGPQETQYF. DNA for the CDR3: TGTGCCAGCATCCCCTTGGTGGGACCACAAGAGACCCAGTACTTC.

This clone occurred once. The rearrangement uses TRBV7-2 and TRBJ2-7; the D is unclear. Per germline, CDR1 SGHTA and CDR2 FQGNSA. The CDR3 covers 12 residues. V dropped 7 bases and J dropped 5 bases, with 12 bases sitting between them. CDR3 DNA: TGTGCCAGCACCTCAGGAGTGCACGAGCAGTACTTC. Translated: CASTSGVHEQYF.

The chain has TRBV19 and TRBJ1-1, with D hard to call. CDR3 length: 15 residues. Trimming took off 5 bases at V and 4 bases at J, with 17 bases between the two ends. Per germline, CDR1 LNHDA and CDR2 SQIVND (reference sequence). CDR3 in amino acids: CASSPWVGSGTEAFF. The CDR3 nucleotides are TGTGCCAGTAGTCCCTGGGTGGGGAGTGGCACTGAAGCTTTCTTT.